This TCR beta chain was captured by sequencing in a study of neurological immune-mediated disorders. The V end was cut by 0 bases, the J end by 5 bases, with 11 bases between. Germline assignment: CDR1 ENHRY and CDR2 SYGVKD. The CDR3 sequence is 14 residues long. As for this clonotype: Its target is not known. This may be a read error: a much more frequent sequence differs by one nucleotide.

Study observations and caveats: The repertoires of 18 of 34 multiple sclerosis patients were placed by phylogenetic grouping in a single related-CDR3 cluster, which may be a signature.

Via MiXCR, TCRdb re-called the 5' RACE reads, giving one row per CDR3 protein. The sample has 65,000 to 85,000 distinct CDR3 sequences; 5.5% to 6.5% are singletons. The sample's time point: longitudinal time-point 2. From 2 million PBMCs stored at -80 C, the unsorted libraries were generated. The V gene is TRBV10-3, the J gene TRBJ2-7; D is perhaps TRBD2 (5 bases). This receptor was obtained from a woman aged 60 to 75 with multiple sclerosis. What was sequenced was PBMCs. The CDR3 coding sequence is TGTGCCATCAGTGAGTCGACGAGCGGCGACGAGCAGTACTTC. This translates into CAISESTSGDEQYF.